One sample yielded the 18 T cell receptor beta chains listed below, sequenced in a study of shared clonotypes between healthy human individuals. The table came from immunoSEQ multiplex PCR; TCRdb's copy has only in-frame clones and leaves some out. Of a few hundred thousand clones listed, more than 60% are singletons. Source material: memory CD4+ T cells sorted from blood. Subset noted: CD45RA-negative fraction. The receptor set was obtained from a man aged 25-45 years in good health.

The genes are TRBV5-6 and TRBJ1-3; the D gene is possibly TRBD1 (6 bases). Germline assignment: CDR1 SGHDT and CDR2 YYEEEE. The CDR3 totals 16 residues. The V end was cut by 3 bases, the J end by 0 bases, with 13 bases between. The CDR3 coding sequence is TGTGCCAGCAGCTGGCGGGGACACCGCTCTGGAAACACCATATATTTT. Protein product: CASSWRGHRSGNTIYF.

This chain connects TRBV27 to TRBJ2-2; 7 nucleotides agree with TRBD1. The germline V gene encodes CDR1 MNHEY and CDR2 SMNVEV (reference sequence). The CDR3 contains 16 residues. The J segment lost 1 base and the V segment lost 6 bases, leaving 8 bases of the junction unmatched. CDR3 amino acids: CASSSYGTVNTGELFF. DNA for the CDR3: TGTGCCAGCAGCTCTTATGGGACAGTGAACACCGGGGAGCTGTTTTTT.

This clone has just a few counts. The V and J genes are TRBV7-8 and TRBJ2-7; TRBD2 matches 10 bases. V gave up 1 base and J gave up 6 bases; unmatched junction bases: 6. Germline V gene sequence: CDR1 SGHVS, CDR2 FQNEAQ. This CDR3 has 15 residues. In DNA, the CDR3 is TGTGCCAGCAGCTTAGTGGCTAGCGGGAGAGGCGAGCAGTACTTC. The encoded protein is CASSLVASGRGEQYF.

The chain links TRBV7-4 to TRBJ2-5; D remains unclear. The germline V and J ends were trimmed by 2 bases and 4 bases, with 8 bases remaining between them. CDR1 and CDR2 from the germline V gene are SGHVT and SQSDAQ. The CDR3 covers 13 residues. The CDR3 nucleotides read TGTGCCAGCAGCTTAACTCAGTCAGAGACCCAGTACTTC. As protein: CASSLTQSETQYF.

This clone appeared a few times. V gene TRBV7-2 combines with J gene TRBJ2-1; D assignment may be TRBD1 or TRBD2 (5 bases each). V was trimmed by 8 bases and J by 2 bases, leaving 10 bases between them. Germline CDR1 and CDR2: SGHTA and FQGNSA. This CDR3 has 13 amino acids. The CDR3 protein is CASGGAPYNEQFF. The CDR3 DNA is TGTGCCAGCGGGGGAGCCCCCTACAATGAGCAGTTCTTC.

V is TRBV19 and J is TRBJ2-2; 10 nucleotides match TRBD2. The CDR3 extends over 16 amino acids. Looked up from germline, CDR1 is LNHDA and CDR2 is SQIVND (reference sequence). CDR3 sequence: CASGRAGGLVTGELFF. The DNA for the CDR3 is TGTGCGAGTGGCCGAGCGGGAGGGCTAGTCACCGGGGAGCTGTTTTTT. Together with reference TRBV19 and TRBJ2-2, the CDR3 gives the full variable domain: DGGITQSPKYLFRKEGQNVTLSCEQNLNHDAMYWYRQDPGQGLRLIYYSQIVNDFQKGDIAEGYSVSREKKESFPLTVTSAQKNPTAFYLCASGRAGGLVTGELFFGEGSRLTVL.

Details on this clone: The same CDR3 arises from other DNA sequences in this sample as well. The V and J genes are TRBV4-1 and TRBJ1-4; possible D gene TRBD1, 6 bases. The CDR3 sequence is 13 residues long. V lost 1 base and J 7 bases, leaving 7 bases between the germline ends. Germline V gene lookup returns CDR1 MGHRA and CDR2 YSYEKL. CDR3 in amino acids: CASSQARGEKLFF. Here the CDR3 DNA reads TGCGCCAGCAGCCAAGCCAGGGGTGAAAAACTGTTTTTT.

The chain carries TRBV5-1 and TRBJ2-5; tentative D call: TRBD1 (6 bases). This CDR3 has 17 residues. Looked up from germline, CDR1 is SGHRS and CDR2 is YFSETQ. V lost 0 bases and J lost 1, with 16 bases in between. CDR3 nucleotides: TGCGCCAGCAGCTTGGGCGGCAGGGGCTCCCTCCAAGAGACCCAGTACTTC. It yields the protein CASSLGGRGSLQETQYF. Full variable domain (rest looked up from reference TRBV5-1 and TRBJ2-5): KAGVTQTPRYLIKTRGQQVTLSCSPISGHRSVSWYQQTPGQGLQFLFEYFSETQRNKGNFPGRFSGRQFSNSRSEMNVSTLELGDSALYLCASSLGGRGSLQETQYFGPGTRLLVL.

This clone appeared a few times. Other DNA sequences from this sample encode an identical CDR3 as well. The rearrangement uses TRBV14 and TRBJ1-2; no clear D gene. Germline values: CDR1 SGHDN, CDR2 FVKESK. The CDR3 consists of 13 residues. The V gene lost 1 base and the J gene lost 1 base, with 4 bases spanning the gap. The CDR3 DNA reads as TGTGCCAGCAGCCAAGTCGGTAACTATGGCTACACCTTC. This encodes CASSQVGNYGYTF. The full variable domain, rest sourced from reference TRBV14 and TRBJ1-2, is EAGVTQFPSHSVIEKGQTVTLRCDPISGHDNLYWYRRVMGKEIKFLLHFVKESKQDESGMPNNRFLAERTGGTYSTLKVQPAELEDSGVYFCASSQVGNYGYTFGSGTRLTVV.

The CDR3 spells CASSRDSIQETQYF. CDR3 in DNA: TGTGCCAGCAGCCGGGACTCAATACAAGAGACCCAGTACTTC. The chain is built from TRBV7-2 and TRBJ2-5; D may be TRBD2 (6 bases). The CDR3 runs 14 residues. In germline, CDR1 is SGHTA, CDR2 FQGNSA. Trimming took off 5 bases at V and 2 bases at J, with 12 bases between the two ends.

The rearrangement links TRBV5-1 to TRBJ2-7; tentative D call: TRBD1 (5 bases). This CDR3 is built from 15 residues. Germline CDR1 SGHRS, CDR2 YFSETQ. V lost 0 bases and J 0 bases, leaving 10 bases between the germline ends. The CDR3 nucleotides are TGCGCCAGCAGCTTGGGGGGCTCGAGCTCCTACGAGCAGTACTTC. It translates to CASSLGGSSSYEQYF.

About this clone itself: A much larger clone sits a single nucleotide away, making a read error possible. The same CDR3 arises from other DNA sequences in this sample as well. The V call is TRBV2, the J call TRBJ2-5; D is unresolved. CDR1 SNHLY and CDR2 FYNNEI come from the germline V gene. V shed 4 bases and J shed 5 bases, with 5 bases lying between them. CDR3 length equals 11 residues. DNA of the CDR3: TGTGCCAGCAGTGTGGGGGAGACCCAGTACTTC. Encoded protein: CASSVGETQYF.

CDR3: CASSFGGREAYEQYF. DNA for the CDR3: TGCGCCAGCAGCTTCGGCGGGAGGGAAGCCTACGAGCAGTACTTC. The rearrangement uses TRBV5-1 and TRBJ2-7; 9 bases map to TRBD2. The CDR3 covers 15 residues. CDR1 and CDR2 from the germline V gene are SGHRS and YFSETQ. V was clipped by 2 bases and J by 2 bases; unmatched bases: 5.

This clone came up many times. This sequence joins TRBV27 and TRBJ2-2; D perhaps matches TRBD1 (5 bases). The CDR3 has 16 residues. V was cut by 6 bases and J by 4 bases, with 18 bases left in between. The germline gives CDR1 MNHEY, CDR2 SMNVEV (reference sequence). The CDR3 sequence: CASSFGGPGSTGELFF. The CDR3 DNA follows: TGTGCCAGCAGCTTCGGCGGCCCAGGGTCCACCGGGGAGCTGTTTTTT.

This chain connects TRBV5-5 to TRBJ2-2; tentatively, D is TRBD1 (6 bases). Germline CDR1 SGHKS, CDR2 YYEKEE (reference sequence). V shed 1 base and J shed 6 bases, with 10 bases lying between them. This CDR3 is 14 amino acids long. Here the CDR3 reads CASSLQGGAGELFF. Written as DNA, the CDR3 is TGTGCCAGCAGCTTGCAAGGGGGTGCCGGGGAGCTGTTTTTT.

As to this clone: Within the sample, other DNA sequences also encode this same CDR3. The gene calls are TRBV18 and TRBJ2-7; D may correspond to TRBD1 or TRBD2 (7 bases each). V lost 6 bases, J lost 4 bases, and 16 bases lay in between. CDR1 and CDR2 (germline): KGHSH, LQKENI. This CDR3 spans 14 amino acids. The CDR3 is CASSPRQGGYEQYF. In DNA, the CDR3 is TGTGCCAGCTCTCCCAGACAGGGAGGGTACGAGCAGTACTTC.

This clone was observed a handful of times. V is TRBV11-1 and J is TRBJ2-7; 8 bases map to TRBD1. CDR1 is SGHAT and CDR2 is FQDESV in the germline V gene (reference sequence). Trimming took 5 bases from V and 6 from J; bases not matched to a gene: 6. CDR3 length: 13 residues. The CDR3 DNA follows: TGTGCCAGCAGCATAGACAGGGGAGCCGAGCAGTACTTC. It is translated as CASSIDRGAEQYF.

Concerning this clone: The same CDR3 also results from other DNA sequences found in this sample. The rearrangement uses TRBV19 and TRBJ2-1, with D uncertain. CDR3 size: 11 residues. V was shortened by 6 bases and J by 4 bases, with 4 bases between the two germline ends. Germline V gene sequence: CDR1 LNHDA, CDR2 SQIVND (reference sequence). In DNA, the CDR3 is TGTGCCAGTAGCCTTTACAATGAGCAGTTCTTC. Amino acids: CASSLYNEQFF.